Presented here are 11 T cell receptor beta chains from one specimen sequenced in a study of T-cell reconstitution after alpha-beta-depleted transplantation in children. Unique molecular identifiers were used in preparing the TCRbeta library. A single record per CDR3 protein comes from TCRdb applying MiXCR to the PCR reads. The data contain 480,000 or so distinct CDR3 sequences, 8% to 11% of them singletons. This material consisted of PBMCs, taken before TCRalphabeta/CD19-depleted stem cell transplant. Receptors were obtained from a child aged 2-15 years with inherited bone marrow failure, due to receive a stem cell transplant.

This clonotype was seen at least ten times. The chain uses TRBV5-1 and TRBJ2-1; unclear D gene. The CDR3 is made up of 14 amino acids. V gave up 4 bases and J gave up 6 bases, with 14 bases separating them. Germline V CDR1 and CDR2: SGHRS, YFSETQ. CDR3 DNA: TGCGCCAGCAGCGCAACCACCCAGCTCAATGAGCAGTTCTTC. Translating gives CASSATTQLNEQFF.

The sample holds many counts of this clonotype. The chain has TRBV2 and TRBJ2-2; 9 positions match TRBD1. Germline V gene sequence: CDR1 SNHLY, CDR2 FYNNEI. This CDR3 comprises 14 residues. J lost 6 bases, V lost 5 bases, and 4 bases had no gene match. CDR3 nucleotides: TGTGCCAGCAGTAAGGGACAGGGATCCGGGGAGCTGTTTTTT. Its protein is CASSKGQGSGELFF.

To note about this clonotype: Possible read error: a much larger clone is one base away. The chain recombines TRBV24-1 with TRBJ2-3; tentative D call: TRBD1 (7 bases). The CDR3 runs to 16 residues. CDR1 KGHDR and CDR2 SFDVKD come from the germline V gene. The CDR3 bases are TGTGTCACCAGTGCCCGGGGCAGGGGGGTCCTAGATACGCAGTATTTT. The encoded protein is CVTSARGRGVLDTQYF.

This clonotype has a count of ten or more. The J gene is TRBJ2-5, the V gene TRBV20-1, with 7 nucleotides matching TRBD1. In germline, CDR1 is DFQATT, CDR2 SNEGSKA (reference sequence). The ends lost 1 base at V and 2 bases at J; junction bases unmatched: 1. The CDR3 consists of 13 residues. In nucleotides, the CDR3 is TGCAGTGCTAGAGCGACAGGGCAAGAGACCCAGTACTTC. This translates into CSARATGQETQYF.

Many counts were recorded for this clonotype. V is TRBV29-1 and J is TRBJ2-1; 11 bases fit TRBD2. Germline V CDR1 and CDR2: SQVTM, ANQGSEA. The CDR3 covers 15 residues. With V trimmed by 4 bases and J by 5 bases, 7 bases remained unmatched. CDR3: CSVGLLAGVDNEQFF. CDR3 nucleotides: TGCAGCGTTGGCCTACTAGCGGGAGTTGACAATGAGCAGTTCTTC.

This clonotype was seen repeatedly, ten times or more. The chain recombines TRBV12-3 or TRBV12-4 with TRBJ2-1; 7 nucleotides match TRBD2. After removal of 5 bases from V and 4 bases from J, the junction contained 11 bases not matched to a gene. CDR3 length equals 16 residues. CDR3 amino acids: CASSGLAEAPYNEQFF. Here the CDR3 DNA reads TGTGCCAGCAGTGGCCTAGCGGAGGCGCCGTACAATGAGCAGTTCTTC.

The table lists this clonotype with many counts. The chain combines TRBV7-8 with TRBJ1-1, with a possible D match to TRBD1 (5 bases). From germline, CDR1 is SGHVS and CDR2 FQNEAQ. The CDR3 contains 13 residues. Deletions cut 3 bases from V and 11 bases from J, with 16 bases between. This CDR3 reads CASSLGRQTRAFF. The DNA of the CDR3 is TGTGCCAGCAGCTTGGGACGTCAAACAAGGGCTTTCTTT.

This clonotype was recorded a few times. V and J are TRBV12-3 or TRBV12-4 and TRBJ2-1; possibly TRBD1 or TRBD2 for D (6 bases each). The CDR3 is 12 residues long. Between the trimmed V and J ends, which lost 4 bases and 10 bases, there was a span of 11 bases. The CDR3 spells CASSSLGGEQFF. In DNA, the CDR3 is TGTGCCAGCAGTTCTCTAGGGGGGGAGCAGTTCTTC.

This clonotype was detected many times. This CDR3 reads CSVDWKNTEAFF. CDR3 DNA: TGCAGCGTTGATTGGAAGAACACTGAAGCTTTCTTT. This chain joins TRBV29-1 and TRBJ1-1; D ambiguous. With 3 bases removed from V and 1 base from J, the gap between germline ends came to 6 bases. CDR3 size: 12 residues. Germline CDR1 SQVTM, CDR2 ANQGSEA.

This clonotype came up many times. The chain combines TRBV29-1 with TRBJ2-3, with 10 bases aligning to TRBD2. CDR3 length: 17 residues. In germline, CDR1 is SQVTM, CDR2 ANQGSEA. After removal of 2 bases from V and 2 bases from J, the junction contained 10 bases not matched to a gene. CDR3 protein: CSVENTSGTSSTDTQYF. The CDR3 DNA reads TGCAGCGTTGAAAATACTAGCGGGACATCTTCCACAGATACGCAGTATTTT.

As for this clonotype: A single base separates this from a much larger clone, so it may be a read error. The rearrangement joins TRBV12-3 or TRBV12-4 to TRBJ2-7; D perhaps matches TRBD1 (6 bases). CDR3 length: 13 residues. V was cut by 5 bases and J by 5 bases, with 13 bases left in between. The CDR3 DNA reads TGTGCCAGCAGTCGGACAGTGCTGCACGAGCAGTACTTC. Protein product: CASSRTVLHEQYF.